This T cell receptor (beta chain) was sequenced during a study of T cells in Graves' hyperthyroidism and ophthalmopathy (dated by TCRdb to the late 2010s). Regarding the complete study: Peripheral blood samples were taken at the time of initial diagnosis, prior to any treatment. The paper reports TCR Vbeta CDR3 sequencing of some 140 peripheral blood samples: 43 ophthalmopathy, around 80 hyperthyroidism and around 17 progressor patients. Once sampling was done, hyperthyroidism patients were given methimazole at a starting dose of 30 mg daily, whereas ophthalmopathy patients were given high-dose intravenous methylprednisolone. Prospective prediction of ophthalmopathy was tested in an independent validation cohort consisting of some 20 hyperthyroidism patients and around 17 patients who later progressed to ophthalmopathy. The roughly 91 discovery patients were randomly divided into training and test sets at a 7:3 ratio. To identify distinguishing TCR V-J signatures, a discovery cohort of 100 or so patients was used, comprising 43 with Graves' ophthalmopathy and 57 with stable Graves' hyperthyroidism. Thyroid tissue and blood T-cell repertoires from roughly six Graves' hyperthyroidism patients were also compared in the study. Results the study describes overall, beyond this receptor: A model built on a 13 V-J signature distinguished ophthalmopathy from stable hyperthyroidism, reaching over 85% sensitivity and 81.08% specificity in cross-validation and 80%/75% in testing. In validation, progression to ophthalmopathy was predicted by the model with 70.59% sensitivity and around 76% specificity, a median of 6.5 months before onset. Blood samples also contained most of the expanded thyroid clonotypes (frequency above 0.001), which suggests that blood repertoires may reflect thyroid immune responses. Sample size was not statistically predetermined, and blinding of investigators to group allocation was not performed.

Only a few counts were recorded for this clonotype. Its antigen is still unknown. No base quality information exists; no much larger clone differs at one position. CDR1 and CDR2 are read off the germline V gene as SNHLY and FYNNEI. The CDR3 contains 13 residues, cysteine and phenylalanine counted. The only DNA kept is the CDR3, 39 bases in frame from the first base. The V and J ends are trimmed by 11 bases and 5 bases, leaving 19 bases between them. A patient counted as having stable Graves' hyperthyroidism if no progression to ophthalmopathy occurred over 18 months of follow-up. Hyperthyroidism patients were aged 18 to 65 years and newly diagnosed, with disease duration of less than 2 months. Exclusion was applied to patients with uncontrolled infections, other autoimmune diseases, pregnancy or lactation. Diagnoses relied on clinical symptoms, serum thyroxine and TRAb, thyroid ultrasound and orbital computed tomography. Ficoll-Paque density gradient centrifugation was used to isolate PBMCs from 8 to 10 ml of fresh peripheral blood. Trizol reagent was used to extract total RNA, and RNA quality was then checked on an Agilent 2100 Bioanalyzer.

The TCR beta CDR3 regions were amplified from the RNA transcripts. The first round of RT-PCR for the TCR CDR3 was performed with the HTBI primer set and the Qiagen OneStep RT-PCR kit. The libraries were constructed in a second round of multiplex PCR and then size-selected and purified. Paired-end sequencing of the libraries was performed with 100 bp reads on an Illumina HiSeq2000. Per the source publication's procedure: Raw data were processed with SOAPnuke, discarding reads with adapters, uncalled bases, mean Phred below 15, or no exact constant-primer or identifier match. COPE v1.2.5 was used to merge the high-quality paired reads, and each unique nucleotide sequence was defined as a clonotype. Clonotypes were aligned to IMGT TRBV, TRBD and TRBJ reference segments using MiTCR v1.1. Only V-J combinations with frequency above 0.0001, covering about 99% of repertoires, were analysed. A TCS score was defined as the ratio between F50 (clonal expansion) and ExV (chaos), using BLOSUM62-based TCRdist between CDR3 peptides within each V-J. Welch's t-statistics and random forest reduced 514 V-J features to under 15, which were used in a naive Bayes classifier (R e1071). The raw public reads went through TCRdb reprocessing: fastp at Q25, MiXCR clone calling, in-frame beta chains kept. Here each entry gathers all rows of one CDR3 protein and keeps the most common genes and DNA. These V and J calls derive from TCRdb rather than the authors' analysis. Here the sample has approximately 510,000 distinct CDR3 sequences; about a fifth occur a single time. The ten top clones hold around 27% of the sample.

The sequenced sample consisted of blood. The sequence links TRBV2 to TRBJ2-7, with the D gene tentatively TRBD1 or TRBD2, based on 5 matching bases in each. The sequence derives from a man between 18 and 35 years old with Graves' hyperthyroidism. The CDR3 loop reads CASSYGAGHEQYF. Read as DNA, the sequence is TGTGCCTCGTCCTACGGGGCAGGGCACGAGCAGTACTTC.